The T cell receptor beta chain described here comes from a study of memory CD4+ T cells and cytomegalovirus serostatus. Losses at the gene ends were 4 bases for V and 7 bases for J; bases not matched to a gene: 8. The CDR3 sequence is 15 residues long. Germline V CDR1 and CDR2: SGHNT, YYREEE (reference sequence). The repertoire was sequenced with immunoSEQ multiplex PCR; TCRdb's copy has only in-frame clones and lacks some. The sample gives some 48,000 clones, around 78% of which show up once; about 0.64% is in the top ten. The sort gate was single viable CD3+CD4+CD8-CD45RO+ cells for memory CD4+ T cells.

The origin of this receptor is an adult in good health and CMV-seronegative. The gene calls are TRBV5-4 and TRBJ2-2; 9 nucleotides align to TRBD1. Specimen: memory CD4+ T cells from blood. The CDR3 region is CASSVTGTGNGELFF. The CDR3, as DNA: TGTGCCAGCAGCGTAACCGGGACAGGGAACGGGGAGCTGTTTTTT.